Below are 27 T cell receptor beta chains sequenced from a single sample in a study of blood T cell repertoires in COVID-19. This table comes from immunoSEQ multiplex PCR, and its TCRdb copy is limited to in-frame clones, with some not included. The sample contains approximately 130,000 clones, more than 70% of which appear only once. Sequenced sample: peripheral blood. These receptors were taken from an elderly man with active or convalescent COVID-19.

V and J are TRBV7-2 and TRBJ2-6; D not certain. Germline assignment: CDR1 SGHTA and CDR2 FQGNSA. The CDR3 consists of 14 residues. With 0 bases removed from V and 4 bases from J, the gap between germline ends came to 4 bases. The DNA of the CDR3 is TGTGCCAGCAGCTTAGCTAGCGGGGCCAACGTCCTGACTTTC. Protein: CASSLASGANVLTF. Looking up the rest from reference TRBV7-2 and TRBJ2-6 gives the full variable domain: GAGVSQSPSNKVTEKGKDVELRCDPISGHTALYWYRQSLGQGLEFLIYFQGNSAPDKSGLPSDRFSAERTGGSVSTLTIQRTQQEDSAVYLCASSLASGANVLTFGAGSRLTVL.

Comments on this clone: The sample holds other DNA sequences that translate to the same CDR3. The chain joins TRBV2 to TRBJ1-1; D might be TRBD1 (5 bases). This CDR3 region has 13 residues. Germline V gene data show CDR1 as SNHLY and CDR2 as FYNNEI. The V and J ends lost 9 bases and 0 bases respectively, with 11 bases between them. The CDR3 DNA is TGTGCCAGTTCGTTAGGGGTGAACACTGAAGCTTTCTTT. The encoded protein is CASSLGVNTEAFF.

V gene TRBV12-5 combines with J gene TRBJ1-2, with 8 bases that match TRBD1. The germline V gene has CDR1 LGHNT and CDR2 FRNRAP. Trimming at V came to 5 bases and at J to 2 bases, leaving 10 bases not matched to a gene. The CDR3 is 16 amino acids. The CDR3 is CASGPLTGGSNYGYTF. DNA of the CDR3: TGTGCTAGTGGTCCACTAACAGGGGGTTCGAACTATGGCTACACCTTC.

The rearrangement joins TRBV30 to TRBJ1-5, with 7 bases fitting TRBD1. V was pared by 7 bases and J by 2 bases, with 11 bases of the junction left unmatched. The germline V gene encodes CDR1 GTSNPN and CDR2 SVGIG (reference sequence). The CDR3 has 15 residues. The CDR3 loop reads CAFRQGGEGNQPQHF. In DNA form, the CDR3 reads TGTGCCTTCCGACAGGGTGGTGAGGGCAATCAGCCCCAGCATTTT.

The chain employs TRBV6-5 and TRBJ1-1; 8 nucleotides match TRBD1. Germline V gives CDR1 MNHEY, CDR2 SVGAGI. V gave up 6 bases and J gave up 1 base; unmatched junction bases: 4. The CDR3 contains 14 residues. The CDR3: CASRAGGGNTEAFF. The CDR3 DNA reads TGTGCCAGCAGGGCAGGGGGCGGGAACACTGAAGCTTTCTTT.

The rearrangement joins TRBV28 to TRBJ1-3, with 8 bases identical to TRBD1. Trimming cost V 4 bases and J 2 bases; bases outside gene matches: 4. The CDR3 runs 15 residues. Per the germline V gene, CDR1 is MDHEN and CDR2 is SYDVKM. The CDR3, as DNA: TGTGCCAGCAGTTCCCTGACAGGGGCTGGAAACACCATATATTTT. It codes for CASSSLTGAGNTIYF.

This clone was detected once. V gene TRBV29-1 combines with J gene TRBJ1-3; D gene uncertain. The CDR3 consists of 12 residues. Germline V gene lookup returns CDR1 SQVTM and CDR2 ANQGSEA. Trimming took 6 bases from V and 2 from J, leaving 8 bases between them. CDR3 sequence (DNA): TGCAGCGTGCAAGCCGCTGGAAACACCATATATTTT. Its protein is CSVQAAGNTIYF.

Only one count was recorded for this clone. In DNA, the CDR3 is TGTGCCAGCAGCCTGACTTGGCAGCCCGGAGAGACCCAGTACTTC. Translating gives CASSLTWQPGETQYF. The rearrangement joins TRBV7-2 to TRBJ2-5; D call uncertain. CDR3 length: 15 amino acids. With 5 bases removed from V and 4 bases from J, the gap between germline ends came to 17 bases. In germline, CDR1 is SGHTA, CDR2 FQGNSA.

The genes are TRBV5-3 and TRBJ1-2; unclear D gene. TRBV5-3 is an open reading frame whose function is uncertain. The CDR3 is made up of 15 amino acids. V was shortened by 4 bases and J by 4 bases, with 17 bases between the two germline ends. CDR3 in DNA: TGTGCCAGAAGCCGACATGAGGGCTGGGTCTATGGCTACACCTTC. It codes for CARSRHEGWVYGYTF.

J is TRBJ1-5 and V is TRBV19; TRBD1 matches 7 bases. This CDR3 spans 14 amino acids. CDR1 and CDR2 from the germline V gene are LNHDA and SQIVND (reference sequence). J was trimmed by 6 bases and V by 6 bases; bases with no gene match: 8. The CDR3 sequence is CASRSTGVTQPQHF. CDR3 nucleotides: TGTGCCAGTAGAAGTACAGGGGTAACTCAGCCCCAGCATTTT.

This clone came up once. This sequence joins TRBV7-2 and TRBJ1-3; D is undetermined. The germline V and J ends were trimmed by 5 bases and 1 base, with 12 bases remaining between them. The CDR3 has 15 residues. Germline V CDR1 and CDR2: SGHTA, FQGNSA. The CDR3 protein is CASSPWSSSGNTIYF. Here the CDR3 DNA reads TGTGCCAGCAGCCCTTGGAGTAGTTCTGGAAACACCATATATTTT. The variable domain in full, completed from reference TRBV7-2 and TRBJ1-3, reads GAGVSQSPSNKVTEKGKDVELRCDPISGHTALYWYRQSLGQGLEFLIYFQGNSAPDKSGLPSDRFSAERTGGSVSTLTIQRTQQEDSAVYLCASSPWSSSGNTIYFGEGSWLTVV.

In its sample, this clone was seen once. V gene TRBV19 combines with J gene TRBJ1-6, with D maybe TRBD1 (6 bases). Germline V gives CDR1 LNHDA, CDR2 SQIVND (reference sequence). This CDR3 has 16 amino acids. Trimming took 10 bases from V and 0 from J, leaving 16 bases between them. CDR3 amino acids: CATLPQGSSYNSPLHF. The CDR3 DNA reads TGTGCCACTTTACCACAGGGTAGCTCCTATAATTCACCCCTCCACTTT.

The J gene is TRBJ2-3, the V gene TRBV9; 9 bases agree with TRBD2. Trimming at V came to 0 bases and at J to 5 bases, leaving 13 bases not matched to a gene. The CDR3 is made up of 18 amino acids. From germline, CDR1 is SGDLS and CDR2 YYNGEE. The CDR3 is CASSVEVRGGPREDTQYF. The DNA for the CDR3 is TGTGCCAGCAGCGTAGAGGTGCGGGGGGGCCCCCGGGAAGATACGCAGTATTTT.

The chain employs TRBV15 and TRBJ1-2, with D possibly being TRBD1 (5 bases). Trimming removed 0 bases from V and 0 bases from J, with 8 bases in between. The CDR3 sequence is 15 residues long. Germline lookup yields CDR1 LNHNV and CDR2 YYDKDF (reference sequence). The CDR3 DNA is TGTGCCACCAGCAGAGAGTCAGGGACTAACTATGGCTACACCTTC. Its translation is CATSRESGTNYGYTF.

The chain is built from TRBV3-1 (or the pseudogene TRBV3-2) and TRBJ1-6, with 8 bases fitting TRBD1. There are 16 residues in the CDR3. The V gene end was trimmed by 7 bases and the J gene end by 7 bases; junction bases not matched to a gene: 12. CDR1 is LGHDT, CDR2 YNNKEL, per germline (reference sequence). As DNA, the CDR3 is TGTGCCAGCAAAATGGCAGGGGGCGCGGGGAATTCACCCCTCCACTTT. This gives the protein CASKMAGGAGNSPLHF.

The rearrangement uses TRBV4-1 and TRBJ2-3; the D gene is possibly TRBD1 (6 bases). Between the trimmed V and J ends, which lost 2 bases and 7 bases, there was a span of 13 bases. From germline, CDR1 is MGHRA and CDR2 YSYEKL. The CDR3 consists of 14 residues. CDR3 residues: CASSQPGQRHTQYF. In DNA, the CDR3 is TGCGCCAGCAGCCAACCCGGACAGCGTCATACGCAGTATTTT.

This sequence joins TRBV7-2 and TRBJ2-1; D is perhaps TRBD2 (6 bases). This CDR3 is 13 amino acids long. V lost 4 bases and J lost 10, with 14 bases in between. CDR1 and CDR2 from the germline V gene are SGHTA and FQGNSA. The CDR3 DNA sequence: TGTGCCAGCAGCTCGAACCGCCGGGGGGAGCAGTTCTTC. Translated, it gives CASSSNRRGEQFF.

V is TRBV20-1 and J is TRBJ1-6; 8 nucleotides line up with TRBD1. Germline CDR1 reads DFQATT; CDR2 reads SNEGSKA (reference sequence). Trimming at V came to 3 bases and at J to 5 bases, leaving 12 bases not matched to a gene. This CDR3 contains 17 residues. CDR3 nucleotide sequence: TGCAGTGCTAGTGACCGGACAGGGAGTCACGATAATTCACCCCTCCACTTT. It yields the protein CSASDRTGSHDNSPLHF.

The CDR3 protein is CASRGTVPEETQYF. As DNA, the CDR3 is TGTGCCAGCAGGGGGACAGTCCCCGAAGAGACCCAGTACTTC. The V and J genes are TRBV27 and TRBJ2-5; 7 nucleotides line up with TRBD1. CDR1 and CDR2 from the germline V gene are MNHEY and SMNVEV (reference sequence). V gave up 6 bases and J gave up 3 bases; unmatched junction bases: 7. The CDR3 is 14 residues long.

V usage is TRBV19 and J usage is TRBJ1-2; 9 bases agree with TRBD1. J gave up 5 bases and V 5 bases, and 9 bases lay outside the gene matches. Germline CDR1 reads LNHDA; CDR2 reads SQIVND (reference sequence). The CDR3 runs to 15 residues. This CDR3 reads CASSLDRGADYGYTF. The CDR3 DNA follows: TGTGCCAGTAGTCTCGACAGGGGGGCAGATTATGGCTACACCTTC.

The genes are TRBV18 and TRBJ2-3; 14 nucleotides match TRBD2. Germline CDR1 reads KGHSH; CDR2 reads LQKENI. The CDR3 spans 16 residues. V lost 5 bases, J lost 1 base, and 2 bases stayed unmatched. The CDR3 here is CASSGLAGGRTDTQYF. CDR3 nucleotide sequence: TGTGCCAGCTCAGGACTAGCGGGGGGCCGCACAGATACGCAGTATTTT.

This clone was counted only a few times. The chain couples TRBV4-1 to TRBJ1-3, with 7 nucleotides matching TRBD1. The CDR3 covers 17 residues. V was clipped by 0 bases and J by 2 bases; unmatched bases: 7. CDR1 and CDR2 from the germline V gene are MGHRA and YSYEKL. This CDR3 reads CASSQDTHRGPGNTIYF. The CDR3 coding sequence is TGCGCCAGCAGCCAAGATACCCACAGGGGACCTGGAAACACCATATATTTT.

The CDR3 DNA follows: TGTGCCAACAGGCGGACAGGGGACGTCACTGAAGCTTTCTTT. This sequence encodes CANRRTGDVTEAFF. The rearrangement uses TRBV28 and TRBJ1-1, with 9 nucleotides matching TRBD1. The V segment lost 10 bases and the J segment 4 bases; nucleotides outside the gene matches: 10. Germline V lookup: CDR1 MDHEN, CDR2 SYDVKM. The CDR3 runs 14 residues.

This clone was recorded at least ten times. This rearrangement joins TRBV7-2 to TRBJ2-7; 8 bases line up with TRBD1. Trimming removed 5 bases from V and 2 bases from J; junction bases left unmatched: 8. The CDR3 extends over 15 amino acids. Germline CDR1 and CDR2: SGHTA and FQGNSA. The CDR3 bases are TGTGCCAGCAGCCTAAGGACAGGGTGGGCCTACGAGCAGTACTTC. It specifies CASSLRTGWAYEQYF. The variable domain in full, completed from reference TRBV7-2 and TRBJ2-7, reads GAGVSQSPSNKVTEKGKDVELRCDPISGHTALYWYRQSLGQGLEFLIYFQGNSAPDKSGLPSDRFSAERTGGSVSTLTIQRTQQEDSAVYLCASSLRTGWAYEQYFGPGTRLTVT.

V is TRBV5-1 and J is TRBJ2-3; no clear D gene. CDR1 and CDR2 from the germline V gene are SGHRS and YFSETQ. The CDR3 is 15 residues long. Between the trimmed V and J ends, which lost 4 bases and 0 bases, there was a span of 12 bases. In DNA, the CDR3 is TGCGCCAGCAGCCCTGGCTTACCTAGCACAGATACGCAGTATTTT. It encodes CASSPGLPSTDTQYF.

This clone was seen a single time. CDR3 protein: CASGNYRGPTGAFF. The CDR3 DNA is TGCGCCAGCGGTAACTACAGGGGACCTACCGGGGCTTTCTTT. V is TRBV23-1 and J is TRBJ1-1; 7 bases map to TRBD1. TRBV23-1 is an ORF, with its function uncertain. V trimming: 8 bases; J trimming: 11 bases; junction bases outside the gene matches: 17. CDR3 length equals 14 residues.

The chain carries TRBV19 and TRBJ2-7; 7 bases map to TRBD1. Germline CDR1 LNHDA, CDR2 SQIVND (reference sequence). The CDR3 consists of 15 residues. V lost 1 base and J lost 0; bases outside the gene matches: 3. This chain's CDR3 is CASSIAAGGSYEQYF. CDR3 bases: TGTGCCAGTAGTATAGCGGCAGGGGGCTCCTACGAGCAGTACTTC.